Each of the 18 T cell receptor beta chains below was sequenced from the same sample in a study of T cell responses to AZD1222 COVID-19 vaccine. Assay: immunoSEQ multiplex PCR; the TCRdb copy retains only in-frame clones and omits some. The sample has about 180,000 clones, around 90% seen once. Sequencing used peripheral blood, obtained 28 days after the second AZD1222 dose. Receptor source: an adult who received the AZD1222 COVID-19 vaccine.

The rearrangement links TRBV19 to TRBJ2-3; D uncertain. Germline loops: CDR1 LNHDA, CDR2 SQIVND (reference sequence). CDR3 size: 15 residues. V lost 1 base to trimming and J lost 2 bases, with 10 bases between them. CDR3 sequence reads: CASSIGPVVTDTQYF. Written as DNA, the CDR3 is TGTGCCAGTAGTATAGGACCCGTTGTCACAGATACGCAGTATTTT.

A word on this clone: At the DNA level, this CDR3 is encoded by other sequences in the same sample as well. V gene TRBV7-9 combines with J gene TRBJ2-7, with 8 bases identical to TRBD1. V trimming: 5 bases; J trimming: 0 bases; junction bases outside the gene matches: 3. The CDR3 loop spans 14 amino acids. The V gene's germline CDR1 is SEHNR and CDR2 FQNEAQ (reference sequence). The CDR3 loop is CASSGQGSSYEQYF. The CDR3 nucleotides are TGTGCCAGCAGCGGACAGGGAAGCTCCTACGAGCAGTACTTC.

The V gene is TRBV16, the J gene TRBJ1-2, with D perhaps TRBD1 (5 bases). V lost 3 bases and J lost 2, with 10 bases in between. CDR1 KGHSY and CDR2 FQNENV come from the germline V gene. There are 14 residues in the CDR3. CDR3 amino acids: CASSHDSTNYGYTF. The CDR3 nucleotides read TGTGCCAGCAGCCACGACAGCACCAACTATGGCTACACCTTC.

The CDR3 DNA reads TGTGCCACCAGTGATTCGGCTAGCGGGAGCTACGAGCAGTACTTC. Its translation is CATSDSASGSYEQYF. The chain carries TRBV24-1 and TRBJ2-7; 10 bases agree with TRBD2. With V trimmed by 2 bases and J by 3 bases, 3 bases remained unmatched. Germline lookup yields CDR1 KGHDR and CDR2 SFDVKD. There are 15 residues in the CDR3.

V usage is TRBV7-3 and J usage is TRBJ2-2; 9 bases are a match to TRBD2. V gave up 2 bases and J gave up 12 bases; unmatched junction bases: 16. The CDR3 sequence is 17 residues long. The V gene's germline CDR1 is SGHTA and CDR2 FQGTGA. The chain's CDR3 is CASSLQPPGLAGSQLFF. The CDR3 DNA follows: TGTGCCAGCAGCTTACAACCCCCGGGGCTAGCGGGATCCCAGCTGTTTTTT.

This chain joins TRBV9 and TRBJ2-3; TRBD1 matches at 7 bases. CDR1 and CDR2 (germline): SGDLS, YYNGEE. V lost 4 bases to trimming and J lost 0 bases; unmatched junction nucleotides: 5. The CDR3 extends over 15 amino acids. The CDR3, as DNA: TGTGCCAGCAGCCCACGACAGGGAAGCACAGATACGCAGTATTTT. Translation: CASSPRQGSTDTQYF.

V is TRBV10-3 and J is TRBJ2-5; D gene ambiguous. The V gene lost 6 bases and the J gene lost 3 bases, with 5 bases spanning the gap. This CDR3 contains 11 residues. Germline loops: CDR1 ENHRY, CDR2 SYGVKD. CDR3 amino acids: CAIRVEETQYF. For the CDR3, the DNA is TGTGCCATCAGGGTTGAAGAGACCCAGTACTTC.

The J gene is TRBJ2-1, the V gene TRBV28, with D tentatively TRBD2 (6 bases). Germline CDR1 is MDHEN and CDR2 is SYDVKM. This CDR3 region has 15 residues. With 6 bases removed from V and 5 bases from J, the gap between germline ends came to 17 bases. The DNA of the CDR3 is TGTGCCAGCAGCCCCGCGGGGTCCCTCGACAATGAGCAGTTCTTC. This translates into CASSPAGSLDNEQFF.

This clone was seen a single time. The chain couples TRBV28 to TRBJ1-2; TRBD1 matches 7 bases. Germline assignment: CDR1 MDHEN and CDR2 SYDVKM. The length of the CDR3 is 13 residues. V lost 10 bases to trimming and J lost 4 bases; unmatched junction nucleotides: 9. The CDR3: CATEPGQTYGYTF. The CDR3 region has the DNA TGTGCCACCGAGCCGGGACAGACCTATGGCTACACCTTC.

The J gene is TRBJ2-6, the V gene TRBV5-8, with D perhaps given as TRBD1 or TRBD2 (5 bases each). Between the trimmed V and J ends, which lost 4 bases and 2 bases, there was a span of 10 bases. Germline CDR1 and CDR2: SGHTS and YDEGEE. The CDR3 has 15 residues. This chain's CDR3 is CASSLVGAGANVLTF. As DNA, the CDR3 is TGTGCCAGCAGCCTGGTGGGGGCTGGGGCCAACGTCCTGACTTTC.

Here the CDR3 DNA reads TGTGCCAGTAGGCCGGGGGCATACCCTCACTACGAGCAGTACTTC. Translated, it gives CASRPGAYPHYEQYF. The chain recombines TRBV19 with TRBJ2-7; D may match TRBD1 or TRBD2 (6 bases each). Germline CDR1 and CDR2: LNHDA and SQIVND (reference sequence). The germline V and J ends were trimmed by 6 bases and 3 bases, with 18 bases remaining between them. The CDR3 is 15 residues long.

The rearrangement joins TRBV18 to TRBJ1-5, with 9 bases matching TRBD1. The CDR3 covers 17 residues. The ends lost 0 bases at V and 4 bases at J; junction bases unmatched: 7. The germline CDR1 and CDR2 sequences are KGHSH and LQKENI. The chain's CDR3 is CASSPPGQGLQNQPQHF. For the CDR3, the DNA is TGTGCCAGCTCACCACCGGGACAGGGACTCCAAAATCAGCCCCAGCATTTT.

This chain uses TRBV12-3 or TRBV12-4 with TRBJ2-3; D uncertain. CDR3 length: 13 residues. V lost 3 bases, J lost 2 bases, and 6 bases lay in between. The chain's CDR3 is CASSFPYTDTQYF. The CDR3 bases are TGTGCCAGCAGTTTCCCGTACACAGATACGCAGTATTTT.

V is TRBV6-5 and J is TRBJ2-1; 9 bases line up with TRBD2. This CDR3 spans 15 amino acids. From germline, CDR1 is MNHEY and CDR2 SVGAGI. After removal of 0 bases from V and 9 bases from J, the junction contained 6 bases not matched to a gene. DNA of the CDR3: TGTGCCAGCAGTTACTCTGCGGGAGGGGCCCTTGAGCAGTTCTTC. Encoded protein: CASSYSAGGALEQFF.

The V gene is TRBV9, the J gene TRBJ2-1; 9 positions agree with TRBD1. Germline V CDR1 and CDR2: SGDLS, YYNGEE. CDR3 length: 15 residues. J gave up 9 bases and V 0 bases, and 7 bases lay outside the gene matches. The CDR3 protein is CASSVGGQGSSEQFF. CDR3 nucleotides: TGTGCCAGCAGCGTAGGCGGACAGGGGTCAAGTGAGCAGTTCTTC.

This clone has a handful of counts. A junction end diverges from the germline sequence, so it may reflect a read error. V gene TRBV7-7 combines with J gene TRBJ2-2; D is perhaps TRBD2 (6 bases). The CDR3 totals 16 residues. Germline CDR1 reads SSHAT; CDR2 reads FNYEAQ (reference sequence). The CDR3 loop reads CASSLRGGINTGELFF. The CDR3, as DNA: TGTGCTAGCAGCTTGAGGGGCGGGATAAACACCGGGGAGCTGTTTTTT.

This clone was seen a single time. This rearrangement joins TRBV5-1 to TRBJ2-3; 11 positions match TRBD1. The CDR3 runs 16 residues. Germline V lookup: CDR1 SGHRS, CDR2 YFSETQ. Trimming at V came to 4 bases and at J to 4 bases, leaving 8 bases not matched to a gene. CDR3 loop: CASSPGQGAFADTQYF. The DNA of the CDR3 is TGCGCCAGCAGCCCCGGACAGGGGGCGTTTGCAGATACGCAGTATTTT.

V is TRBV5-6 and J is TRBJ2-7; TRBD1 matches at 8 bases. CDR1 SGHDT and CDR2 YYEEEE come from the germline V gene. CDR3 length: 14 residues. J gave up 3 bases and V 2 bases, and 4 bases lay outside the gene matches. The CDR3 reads CASSFLGTGYEQYF. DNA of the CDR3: TGTGCCAGCAGCTTCCTGGGGACAGGCTACGAGCAGTACTTC. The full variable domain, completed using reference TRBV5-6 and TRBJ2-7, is DAGVTQSPTHLIKTRGQQVTLRCSPKSGHDTVSWYQQALGQGPQFIFQYYEEEERQRGNFPDRFSGHQFPNYSSELNVNALLLGDSALYLCASSFLGTGYEQYFGPGTRLTVT.